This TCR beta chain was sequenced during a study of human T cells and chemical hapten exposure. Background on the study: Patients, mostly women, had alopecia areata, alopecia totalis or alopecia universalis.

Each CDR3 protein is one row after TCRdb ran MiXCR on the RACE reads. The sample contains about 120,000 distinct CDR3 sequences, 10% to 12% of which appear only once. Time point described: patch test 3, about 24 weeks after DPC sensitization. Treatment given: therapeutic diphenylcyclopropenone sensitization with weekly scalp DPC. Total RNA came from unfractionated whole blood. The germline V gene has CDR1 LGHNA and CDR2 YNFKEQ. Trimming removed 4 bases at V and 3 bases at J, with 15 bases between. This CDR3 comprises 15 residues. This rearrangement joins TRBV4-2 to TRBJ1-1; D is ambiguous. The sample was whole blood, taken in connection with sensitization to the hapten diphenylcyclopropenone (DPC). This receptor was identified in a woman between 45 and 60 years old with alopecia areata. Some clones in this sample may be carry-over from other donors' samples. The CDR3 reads CASSRTAGRDTEAFF. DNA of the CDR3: TGTGCCAGCAGCCGGACGGCGGGGAGGGACACTGAAGCTTTCTTT.